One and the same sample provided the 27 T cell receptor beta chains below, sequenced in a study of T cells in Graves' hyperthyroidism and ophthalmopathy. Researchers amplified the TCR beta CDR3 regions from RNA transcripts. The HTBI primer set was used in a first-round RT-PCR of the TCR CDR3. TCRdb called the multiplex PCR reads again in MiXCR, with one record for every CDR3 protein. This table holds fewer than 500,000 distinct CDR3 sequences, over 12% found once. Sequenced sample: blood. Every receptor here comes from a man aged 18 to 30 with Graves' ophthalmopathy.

CDR3 region: CSAAPLAGVGETQYF. The CDR3 DNA is TGCAGTGCCGCACCACTAGCGGGGGTAGGGGAGACCCAGTACTTC. The chain joins TRBV20-1 to TRBJ2-5, with 11 bases fitting TRBD2. V shed 6 bases, J shed 5 bases, and the junction held 11 bases outside the gene matches. The germline V gene has CDR1 DFQATT and CDR2 SNEGSKA (reference sequence). This CDR3 has 15 residues.

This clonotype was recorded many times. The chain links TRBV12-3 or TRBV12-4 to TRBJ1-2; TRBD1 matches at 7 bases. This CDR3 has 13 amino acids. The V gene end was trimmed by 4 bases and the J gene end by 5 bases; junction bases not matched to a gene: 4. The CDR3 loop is CASSWAGGYGYTF. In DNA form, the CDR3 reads TGTGCCAGCAGTTGGGCAGGGGGGTATGGCTACACCTTC.

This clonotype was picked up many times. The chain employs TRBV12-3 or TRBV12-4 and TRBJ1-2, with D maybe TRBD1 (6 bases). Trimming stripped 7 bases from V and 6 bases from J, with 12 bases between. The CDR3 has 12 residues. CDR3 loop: CASTNRADGYTF. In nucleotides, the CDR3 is TGTGCCAGCACCAACAGGGCCGATGGCTACACCTTC.

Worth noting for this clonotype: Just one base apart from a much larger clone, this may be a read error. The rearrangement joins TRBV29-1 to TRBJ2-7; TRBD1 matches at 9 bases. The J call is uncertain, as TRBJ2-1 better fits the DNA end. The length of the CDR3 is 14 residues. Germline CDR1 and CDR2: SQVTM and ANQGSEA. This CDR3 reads CSVSTGTGIYEQFF. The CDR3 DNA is TGCAGCGTGTCGACCGGGACAGGGATCTACGAGCAGTTCTTC.

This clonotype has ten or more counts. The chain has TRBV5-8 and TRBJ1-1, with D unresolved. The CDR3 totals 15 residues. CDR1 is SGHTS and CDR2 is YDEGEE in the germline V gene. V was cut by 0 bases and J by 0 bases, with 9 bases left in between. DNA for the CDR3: TGTGCCAGCAGCTTGGGCCCCAGGATGAACACTGAAGCTTTCTTT. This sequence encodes CASSLGPRMNTEAFF.

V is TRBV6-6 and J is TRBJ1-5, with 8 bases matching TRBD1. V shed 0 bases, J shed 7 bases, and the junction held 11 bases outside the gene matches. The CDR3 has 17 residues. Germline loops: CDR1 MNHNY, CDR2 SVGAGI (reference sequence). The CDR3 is CASSYSWTGLGEQPQHF. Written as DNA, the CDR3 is TGTGCCAGCAGTTACTCGTGGACAGGGCTAGGGGAGCAGCCCCAGCATTTT.

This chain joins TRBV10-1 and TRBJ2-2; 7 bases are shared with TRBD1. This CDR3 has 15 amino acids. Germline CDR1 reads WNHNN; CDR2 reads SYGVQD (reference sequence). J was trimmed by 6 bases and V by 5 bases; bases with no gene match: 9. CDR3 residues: CASSNLQGRPGELFF. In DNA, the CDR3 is TGCGCCAGCAGTAACCTACAGGGGCGCCCCGGGGAGCTGTTTTTT.

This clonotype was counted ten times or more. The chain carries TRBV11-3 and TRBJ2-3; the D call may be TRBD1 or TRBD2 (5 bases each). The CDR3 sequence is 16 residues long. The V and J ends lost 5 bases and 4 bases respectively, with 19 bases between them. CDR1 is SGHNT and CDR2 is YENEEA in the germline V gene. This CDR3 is CASSHQQGVGSDTQYF. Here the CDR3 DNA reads TGTGCCAGCAGCCATCAGCAGGGAGTGGGATCAGATACGCAGTATTTT.

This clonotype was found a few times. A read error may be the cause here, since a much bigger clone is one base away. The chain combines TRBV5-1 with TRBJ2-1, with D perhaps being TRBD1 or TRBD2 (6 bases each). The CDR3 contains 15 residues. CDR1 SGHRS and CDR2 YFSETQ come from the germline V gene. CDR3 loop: CASSPGGGSDNEQLF. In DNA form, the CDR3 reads TGCGCCAGCAGCCCAGGAGGGGGGTCGGACAATGAGCAGCTCTTC.

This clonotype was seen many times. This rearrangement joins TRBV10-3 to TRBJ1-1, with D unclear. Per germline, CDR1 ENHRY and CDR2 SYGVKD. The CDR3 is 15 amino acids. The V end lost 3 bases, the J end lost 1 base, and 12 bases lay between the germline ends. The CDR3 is CAISDLGPSNTEAFF. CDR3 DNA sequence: TGTGCCATCAGTGACTTAGGACCGTCGAACACTGAAGCTTTCTTT.

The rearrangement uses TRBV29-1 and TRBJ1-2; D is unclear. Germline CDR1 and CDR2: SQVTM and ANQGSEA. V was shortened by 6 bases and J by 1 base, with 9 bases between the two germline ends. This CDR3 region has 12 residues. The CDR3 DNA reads TGCAGCGTCAGCCTCAATAACTATGGCTACACCTTC. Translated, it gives CSVSLNNYGYTF.

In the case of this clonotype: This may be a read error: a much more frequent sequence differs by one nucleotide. The CDR3 DNA follows: TGTGCCGGCAGCTTAGCGGGAGACCCTACAATTGAGCAGTTCTTC. Its protein product is CAGSLAGDPTIEQFF. The chain carries TRBV27 and TRBJ2-1; 9 bases are a match to TRBD2. Per the germline V gene, CDR1 is MNHEY and CDR2 is SMNVEV (reference sequence). This CDR3 comprises 15 residues.

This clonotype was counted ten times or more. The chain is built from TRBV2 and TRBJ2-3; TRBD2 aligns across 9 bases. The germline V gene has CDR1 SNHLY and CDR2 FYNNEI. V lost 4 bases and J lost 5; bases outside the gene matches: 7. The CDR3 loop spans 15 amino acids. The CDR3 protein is CASSAWAGGGDTQYF. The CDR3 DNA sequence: TGTGCCAGCAGTGCGTGGGCGGGAGGGGGAGATACGCAGTATTTT. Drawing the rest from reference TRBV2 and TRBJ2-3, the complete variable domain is EPEVTQTPSHQVTQMGQEVILRCVPISNHLYFYWYRQILGQKVEFLVSFYNNEISEKSEIFDDQFSVERPDGSNFTLKIRSTKLEDSAMYFCASSAWAGGGDTQYFGPGTRLTVL.

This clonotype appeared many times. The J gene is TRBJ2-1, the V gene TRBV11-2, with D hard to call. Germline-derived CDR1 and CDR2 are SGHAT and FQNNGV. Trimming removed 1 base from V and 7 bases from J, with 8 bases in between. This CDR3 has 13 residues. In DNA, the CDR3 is TGTGCCAGCAGCTTAGGATTAGAAAATGAGCAGTTCTTC. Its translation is CASSLGLENEQFF.

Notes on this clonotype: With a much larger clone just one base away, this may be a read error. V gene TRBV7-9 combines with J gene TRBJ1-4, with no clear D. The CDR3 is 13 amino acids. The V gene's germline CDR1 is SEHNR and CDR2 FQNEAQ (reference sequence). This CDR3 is CASSLAVEENLFF. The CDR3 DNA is TGTGCCAGCAGCTTAGCCGTTGAGGAAAACCTGTTTTTT. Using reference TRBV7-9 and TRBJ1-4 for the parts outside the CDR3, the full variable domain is DTGVSQNPRHKITKRGQNVTFRCDPISEHNRLYWYRQTLGQGPEFLTYFQNEAQLEKSRLLSDRFSAERPKGSFSTLEIQRTEQGDSAMYLCASSLAVEENLFFGSGTQLSVL.

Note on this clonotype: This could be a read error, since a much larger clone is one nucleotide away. The CDR3 DNA follows: TGTGCCAGCAGTTACTCTGGACAAATCTACGAGCGGTACTTC. Protein: CASSYSGQIYERYF. This chain uses TRBV6-5 with TRBJ2-7, with D possibly being TRBD1 (5 bases). CDR1 is MNHEY, CDR2 SVGAGI, per germline. CDR3 length: 14 amino acids.

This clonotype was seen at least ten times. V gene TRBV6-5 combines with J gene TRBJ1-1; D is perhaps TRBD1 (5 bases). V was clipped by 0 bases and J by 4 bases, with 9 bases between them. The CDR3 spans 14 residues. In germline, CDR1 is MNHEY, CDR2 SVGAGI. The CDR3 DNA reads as TGTGCCAGCAGTTACTCGGGGGTCGGCACTGAAGCTTTCTTT. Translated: CASSYSGVGTEAFF.

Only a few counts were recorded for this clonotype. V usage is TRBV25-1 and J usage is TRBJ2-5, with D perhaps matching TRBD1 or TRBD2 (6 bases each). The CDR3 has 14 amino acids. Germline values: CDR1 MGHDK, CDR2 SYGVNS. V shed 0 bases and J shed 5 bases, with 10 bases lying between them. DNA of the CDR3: TGTGCCAGCAGTGAATATGGGGGGCCGGAGACCCAGTACTTC. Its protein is CASSEYGGPETQYF.

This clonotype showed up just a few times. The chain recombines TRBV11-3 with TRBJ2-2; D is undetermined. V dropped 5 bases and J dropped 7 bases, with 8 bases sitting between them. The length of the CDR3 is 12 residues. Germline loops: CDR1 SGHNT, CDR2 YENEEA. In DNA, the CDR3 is TGTGCCAGCAGCCGGACCCACGGGGAGCTGTTTTTT. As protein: CASSRTHGELFF.

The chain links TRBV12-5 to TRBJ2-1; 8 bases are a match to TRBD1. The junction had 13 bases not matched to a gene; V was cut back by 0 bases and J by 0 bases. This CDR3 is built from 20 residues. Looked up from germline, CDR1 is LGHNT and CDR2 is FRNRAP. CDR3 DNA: TGTGCTAGTGGTTTGGTACAGGGGGTTAGGGGTGAAAGCTCCTACAATGAGCAGTTCTTC. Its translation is CASGLVQGVRGESSYNEQFF.

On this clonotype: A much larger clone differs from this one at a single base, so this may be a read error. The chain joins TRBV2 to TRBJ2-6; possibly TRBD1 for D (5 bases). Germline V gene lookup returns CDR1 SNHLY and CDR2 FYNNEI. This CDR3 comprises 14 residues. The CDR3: CASSSSAGASVLTF. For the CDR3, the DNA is TGTGCCAGCAGTAGTAGTGCTGGGGCCAGCGTCCTGACTTTC.

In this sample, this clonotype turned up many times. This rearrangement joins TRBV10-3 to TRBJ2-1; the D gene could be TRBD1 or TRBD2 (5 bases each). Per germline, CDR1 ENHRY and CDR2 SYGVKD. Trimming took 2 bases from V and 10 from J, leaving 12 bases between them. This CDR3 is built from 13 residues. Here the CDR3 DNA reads TGTGCCATCAGTGAGCAGGGTGGCGGGGAGCAGTTCTTC. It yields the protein CAISEQGGGEQFF.

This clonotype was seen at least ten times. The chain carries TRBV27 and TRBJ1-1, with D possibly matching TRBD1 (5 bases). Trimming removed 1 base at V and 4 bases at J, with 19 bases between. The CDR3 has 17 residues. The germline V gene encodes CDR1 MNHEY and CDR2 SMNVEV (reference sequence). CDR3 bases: TGTGCCAGCAGTTTATTACCCGCTTTGCCGAGGGGCACTGAAGCTTTCTTT. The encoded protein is CASSLLPALPRGTEAFF.

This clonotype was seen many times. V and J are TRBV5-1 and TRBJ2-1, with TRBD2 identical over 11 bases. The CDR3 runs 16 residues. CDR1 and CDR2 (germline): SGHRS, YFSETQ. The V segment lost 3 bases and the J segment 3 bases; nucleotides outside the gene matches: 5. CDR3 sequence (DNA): TGCGCCAGCAGCTGGCTCCTAGCGGGGGGCTACAATGAGCAGTTCTTC. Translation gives CASSWLLAGGYNEQFF.

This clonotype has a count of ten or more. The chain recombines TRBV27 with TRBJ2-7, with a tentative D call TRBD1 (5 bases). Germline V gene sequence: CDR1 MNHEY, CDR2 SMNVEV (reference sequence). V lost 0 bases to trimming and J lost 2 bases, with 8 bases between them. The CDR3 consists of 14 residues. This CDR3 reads CASSLSWGTYEQYF. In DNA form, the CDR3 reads TGTGCCAGCAGTTTATCGTGGGGCACCTACGAGCAGTACTTC.

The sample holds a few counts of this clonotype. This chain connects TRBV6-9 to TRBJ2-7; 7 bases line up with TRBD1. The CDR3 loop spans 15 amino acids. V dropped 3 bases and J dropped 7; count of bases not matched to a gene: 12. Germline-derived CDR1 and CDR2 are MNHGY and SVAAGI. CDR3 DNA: TGTGCCAGCAGTTACATCGCAGGGGGTCTAGGGGAGCAGTACTTC. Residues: CASSYIAGGLGEQYF.

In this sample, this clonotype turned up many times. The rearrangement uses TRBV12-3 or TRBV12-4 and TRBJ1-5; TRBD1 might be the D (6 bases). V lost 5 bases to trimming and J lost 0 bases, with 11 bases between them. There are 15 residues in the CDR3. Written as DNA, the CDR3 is TGTGCCAGCAGTGGGGGGGCCTATAGCAATCAGCCCCAGCATTTT. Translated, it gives CASSGGAYSNQPQHF.